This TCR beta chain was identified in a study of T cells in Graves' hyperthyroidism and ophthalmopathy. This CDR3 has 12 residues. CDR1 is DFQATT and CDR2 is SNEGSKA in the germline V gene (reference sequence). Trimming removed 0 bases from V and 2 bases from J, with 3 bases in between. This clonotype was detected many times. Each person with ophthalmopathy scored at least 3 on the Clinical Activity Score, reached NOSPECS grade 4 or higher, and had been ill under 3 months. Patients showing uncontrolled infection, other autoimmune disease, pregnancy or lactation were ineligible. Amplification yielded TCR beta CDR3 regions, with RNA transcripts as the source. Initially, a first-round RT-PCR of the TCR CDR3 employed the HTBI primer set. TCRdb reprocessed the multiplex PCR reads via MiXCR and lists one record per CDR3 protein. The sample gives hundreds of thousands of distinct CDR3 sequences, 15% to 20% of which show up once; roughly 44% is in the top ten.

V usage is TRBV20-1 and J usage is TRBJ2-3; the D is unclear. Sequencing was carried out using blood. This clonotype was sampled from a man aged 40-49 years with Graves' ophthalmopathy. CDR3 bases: TGCAGTGCTAGAGACAACACAGATACGCAGTATTTT. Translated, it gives CSARDNTDTQYF.